A single sample gave rise to the 23 T cell receptor beta chains below, sequenced in a study of blood T cells in healthy people across ages. Using a J-beta primer mix together with a sample-barcoded 5' primer, a second PCR was run for about 6 to 11 cycles. TCRdb processed the 5' RACE reads anew with MiXCR; each CDR3 protein has one entry. The data contain roughly 800,000 distinct CDR3 sequences, around a quarter of them singletons. These data are also associated with another study on T cells of mothers and their children.

Source material: blood. These TCRs come from a boy younger than 18 in good health.

This clonotype has only a few counts. V and J are TRBV5-5 and TRBJ2-4; 7 positions agree with TRBD1. After removal of 4 bases from V and 5 bases from J, the junction contained 18 bases not matched to a gene. CDR3 length equals 18 residues. Germline values: CDR1 SGHKS, CDR2 YYEKEE (reference sequence). CDR3 in amino acids: CASSIFKPDRAIQNIQYF. In nucleotides, the CDR3 is TGTGCCAGCAGCATTTTTAAACCCGACAGGGCGATTCAAAACATTCAGTACTTC.

The V and J genes are TRBV20-1 and TRBJ2-4, with D tentatively TRBD2 (7 bases). The length of the CDR3 is 16 residues. V lost 3 bases, J lost 9 bases, and 24 bases lay in between. CDR1 and CDR2 (germline): DFQATT, SNEGSKA (reference sequence). The CDR3 loop reads CSASEWGAGDGGIQYF. The CDR3 nucleotides are TGCAGTGCTAGCGAGTGGGGGGCGGGAGATGGTGGCATTCAGTACTTC.

The rearrangement joins TRBV29-1 to TRBJ2-4; 8 bases align to TRBD2. Looked up from germline, CDR1 is SQVTM and CDR2 is ANQGSEA. There are 15 residues in the CDR3. V lost 4 bases to trimming and J lost 5 bases; unmatched junction nucleotides: 10. CDR3: CSVGKLAGMQNIQYF. CDR3 coding DNA: TGCAGCGTTGGAAAGCTAGCGGGCATGCAAAACATTCAGTACTTC.

V and J are TRBV7-8 and TRBJ1-6; D is undetermined. The germline V gene encodes CDR1 SGHVS and CDR2 FQNEAQ. This CDR3 comprises 13 residues. The ends were cut back, 0 bases at V and 9 bases at J, with 6 bases in the middle. The CDR3 nucleotides read TGTGCCAGCAGCTTAGCGACCATTTCACCCCTCCACTTT. Encoded protein: CASSLATISPLHF.

This clonotype was seen more than once but under ten times. The V and J genes are TRBV29-1 and TRBJ2-7, with 12 bases fitting TRBD2. The V gene end was trimmed by 6 bases and the J gene end by 7 bases; junction bases not matched to a gene: 4. In germline, CDR1 is SQVTM, CDR2 ANQGSEA. CDR3 length: 12 amino acids. CDR3 bases: TGCAGCGTACTAGCGGGAGGTCAGGAGCAGTACTTC. This gives the protein CSVLAGGQEQYF.

This chain links TRBV7-9 with TRBJ2-4; no firm D call. The CDR3 extends over 11 amino acids. Trimming removed 1 base from V and 8 bases from J, with 3 bases in between. Germline-derived CDR1 and CDR2 are SEHNR and FQNEAQ (reference sequence). The CDR3 DNA is TGTGCCAGCAGCTTAGACCACATTCAGTACTTC. As protein: CASSLDHIQYF.

This clonotype was seen only a few times. The chain is built from TRBV7-2 and TRBJ2-2, with 9 bases identical to TRBD2. V trimming: 2 bases; J trimming: 5 bases; junction bases outside the gene matches: 12. Germline-derived CDR1 and CDR2 are SGHTA and FQGNSA. The CDR3 loop spans 18 amino acids. CDR3 sequence reads: CASSLLAGQGIVTGELFF. CDR3 DNA: TGTGCCAGCAGCTTACTAGCGGGGCAGGGTATCGTAACCGGGGAGCTGTTTTTT.

This clonotype was seen a handful of times. At one of its ends the junction is not consistent with the germline gene, which may arise from a read error. The chain joins TRBV12-3 or TRBV12-4 to TRBJ2-3; no clear D. The CDR3 is made up of 16 amino acids. CDR3 loop: CASSTISAAHTDTQYF. The CDR3 region has the DNA TGTGCCAGCAGCACCATCAGCGCAGCCCACACAGATACACAGTATTTT.

The CDR3 DNA is TGCAGTGCTAGGACTAGCGGGAGCCTACCTGGGGCCAACGTCCTGACTTTC. Protein product: CSARTSGSLPGANVLTF. The rearrangement joins TRBV20-1 to TRBJ2-6; the match to TRBD2 covers 12 bases. V was clipped by 3 bases and J by 2 bases; unmatched bases: 5. The CDR3 loop spans 17 amino acids. Germline V gene lookup returns CDR1 DFQATT and CDR2 SNEGSKA (reference sequence).

This clonotype was seen a few times. The CDR3 nucleotides read TGTGCCAGCTCCATACCGGCCAGGGACCCCTACGAGCAGTACTTC. Translating it yields CASSIPARDPYEQYF. The V and J genes are TRBV11-2 and TRBJ2-7, with D possibly being TRBD1 or TRBD2 (5 bases each). Germline V gene data show CDR1 as SGHAT and CDR2 as FQNNGV. The germline V and J ends were trimmed by 8 bases and 2 bases, with 19 bases remaining between them. The CDR3 loop spans 15 amino acids.

The rearrangement links TRBV7-9 to TRBJ1-4, with D hard to call. Germline V gene sequence: CDR1 SEHNR, CDR2 FQNEAQ (reference sequence). Trimming left V 5 bases short and J 7 bases short, with 14 bases between. The CDR3 has 14 amino acids. The CDR3 bases are TGTGCCAGCAGCCGCGGAGGTGGCGGTGAAAAACTGTTTTTT. Translation: CASSRGGGGEKLFF.

This clonotype occurred a few times. The V call is TRBV15, the J call TRBJ1-4; D is perhaps TRBD1 (6 bases). V lost 3 bases and J 7 bases, leaving 18 bases between the germline ends. This CDR3 contains 16 residues. CDR1 LNHNV and CDR2 YYDKDF come from the germline V gene (reference sequence). The CDR3 DNA reads as TGTGCCACCAGCAGCGACAAACAGGGAAAGGTTGAAAAACTGTTTTTT. This translates into CATSSDKQGKVEKLFF.

Remarks on this clonotype: The junction shows a germline mismatch at one end, possibly a read error. The chain carries TRBV4-1 and TRBJ2-7; D remains unclear. Germline lookup yields CDR1 MGHRA and CDR2 YSYEKL. CDR3 size: 13 residues. This CDR3 reads CASSQGISYERYF. The CDR3 region has the DNA TGCGCCAGCAGCCAAGGAATCTCCTACGAGCGGTACTTC.

This clonotype turned up a few times. V usage is TRBV4-3 and J usage is TRBJ2-5, with 16 bases matching TRBD2. This CDR3 contains 17 residues. The germline CDR1 and CDR2 sequences are LGHNA and YSLEER. The V segment lost 3 bases and the J segment 5 bases; nucleotides outside the gene matches: 6. Here the CDR3 reads CASSQGLAGGVQETQYF. The CDR3 nucleotides read TGCGCCAGCAGCCAGGGACTAGCGGGGGGGGTACAGGAGACCCAGTACTTC.

The rearrangement uses TRBV12-3 or TRBV12-4 and TRBJ2-6, with D perhaps TRBD1 (6 bases). V shed 3 bases and J shed 2 bases, with 11 bases lying between them. There are 16 residues in the CDR3. The DNA for the CDR3 is TGTGCCAGCAGTTTTTACCGGGACACTGGGGCCAACGTCCTGACTTTC. Protein product: CASSFYRDTGANVLTF.

This chain joins TRBV7-8 and TRBJ2-1; D unresolved. Deletions cut 1 base from V and 5 bases from J, with 21 bases between. CDR1 is SGHVS, CDR2 FQNEAQ, per germline. The CDR3 extends over 18 amino acids. The CDR3 region has the DNA TGTGCCAGCAGCTTAGGGATTAACCACGAAATGTACAACAATGAGCAGTTCTTC. The encoded protein is CASSLGINHEMYNNEQFF.

This sequence joins TRBV6-1 and TRBJ2-5, with D possibly matching TRBD1 (6 bases). The length of the CDR3 is 14 residues. V shed 5 bases and J shed 2 bases, with 12 bases lying between them. Germline V gene data show CDR1 as MNHNS and CDR2 as SASEGT. This CDR3 is CASSRTVRQETQYF. CDR3 nucleotide sequence: TGTGCCAGCAGTCGGACAGTTAGGCAAGAGACCCAGTACTTC.

This clonotype was counted once. This sequence joins TRBV20-1 and TRBJ2-7; TRBD2 matches 8 bases. With V trimmed by 0 bases and J by 2 bases, 6 bases remained unmatched. CDR1 is DFQATT, CDR2 SNEGSKA, per germline (reference sequence). The CDR3 is 15 amino acids. CDR3: CSARDWLAGTYEQYF. CDR3 DNA sequence: TGCAGTGCTAGAGATTGGCTAGCGGGTACCTACGAGCAGTACTTC.

CDR3 in DNA: TGCGCCAGCAGCCAAGAGAACACCTTTTACGAGCAGTACTTC. Residues: CASSQENTFYEQYF. The chain uses TRBV4-1 and TRBJ2-7; D not certain. This CDR3 contains 14 residues. Germline CDR1 is MGHRA and CDR2 is YSYEKL. The V and J ends lost 0 bases and 4 bases respectively, with 10 bases between them.

This clonotype occurred a few times. This chain links TRBV29-1 with TRBJ2-1, with TRBD2 matching 14 bases. The CDR3 extends over 16 amino acids. V lost 7 bases to trimming and J lost 7 bases; unmatched junction nucleotides: 12. Germline CDR1 SQVTM, CDR2 ANQGSEA. The CDR3 is CSAKGPGLAGVNEQFF. CDR3 bases: TGCAGCGCGAAGGGACCGGGACTAGCGGGAGTAAATGAGCAGTTCTTC.

The chain carries TRBV12-2 and TRBJ2-7; the D segment call TRBD1 is taken from the table without a DNA check. TRBV12-2 is a listed pseudogene. The CDR3 consists of 16 residues. Written as DNA, the CDR3 is TGTGCAAGTCGCTTAGGCGCCCCGGGGCCTTTCTACGAGCAGTACTTC. Residues: CASRLGAPGPFYEQYF.

This clonotype was seen a handful of times. The chain joins TRBV20-1 to TRBJ2-7; 9 nucleotides align to TRBD1. V shed 2 bases and J 2 bases; nucleotides not matched to a gene: 7. Looked up from germline, CDR1 is DFQATT and CDR2 is SNEGSKA (reference sequence). The CDR3 length is 15 residues. CDR3 residues: CSARSPGQGAYEQYF. CDR3 DNA sequence: TGCAGTGCTAGATCCCCGGGACAGGGAGCCTACGAGCAGTACTTC.

This clonotype was picked up a small number of times. This chain links TRBV21-1 with TRBJ2-4. TRBV21-1 is labeled a pseudogene. The CDR3 is 17 residues long. The CDR3 DNA follows: TGTGCCAGCAGCAAAGTGGGCAATTATGGGGCCAAAAACATTCAGTACTTC. Its protein product is CASSKVGNYGAKNIQYF.